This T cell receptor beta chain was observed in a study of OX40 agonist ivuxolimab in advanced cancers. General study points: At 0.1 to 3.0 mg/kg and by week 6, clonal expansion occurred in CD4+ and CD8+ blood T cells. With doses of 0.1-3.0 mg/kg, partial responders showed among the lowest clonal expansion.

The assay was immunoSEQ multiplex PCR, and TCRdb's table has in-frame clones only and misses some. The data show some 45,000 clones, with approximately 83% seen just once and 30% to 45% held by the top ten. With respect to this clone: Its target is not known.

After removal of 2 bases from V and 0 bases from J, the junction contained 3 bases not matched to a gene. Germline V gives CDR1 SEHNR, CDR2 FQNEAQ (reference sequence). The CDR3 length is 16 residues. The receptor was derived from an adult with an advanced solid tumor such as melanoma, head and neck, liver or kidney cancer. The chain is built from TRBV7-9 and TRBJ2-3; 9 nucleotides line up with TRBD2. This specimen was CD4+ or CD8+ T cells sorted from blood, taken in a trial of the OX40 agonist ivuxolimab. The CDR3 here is CASSLTSGSSTDTQYF. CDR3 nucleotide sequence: TGTGCCAGCAGCTTAACTAGCGGGTCTAGCACAGATACGCAGTATTTT.